Listed below are T cell receptor beta chains from one sample, sequenced in a study of identifying expanded T cells in peripheral blood. The data were produced by immunoSEQ multiplex PCR, yet TCRdb's version contains in-frame clones alone and is incomplete. This table holds under 110,000 clones, around nine tenths found once. The sample was blood. The source of these receptors is a person aged 18 to 70 in good health. The CDR3 runs from the conserved cysteine through the conserved F or W. The order of the fields is D gene, V gene, J gene, CDR3 length, clone size, CDR3 protein, CDR3 DNA. The D gene is left open where the match is weak. A clone size is listed for some rows: how often the clone was seen (once, few, many), or a class if it is expanded.

d_call: .
v_call: TRBV7-8
j_call: TRBJ1-3
cdr3_length: 13
clone_size: once
cdr3_aa: CASSLEGGNTIYF
cdr3_nt: TGTGCCAGCAGCTTAGAGGGGGGAAACACCATATATTTT

d_call: .
v_call: TRBV5-1
j_call: TRBJ1-1
cdr3_length: 15
clone_size: .
cdr3_aa: CASSLVSGAETEAFF
cdr3_nt: TGCGCCAGCAGCTTGGTTTCGGGTGCAGAGACTGAAGCTTTCTTT

d_call: .
v_call: TRBV28
j_call: TRBJ2-3
cdr3_length: 15
clone_size: .
cdr3_aa: CASSLEGVHGDTQYF
cdr3_nt: TGTGCCAGCAGTTTGGAAGGGGTTCATGGAGATACGCAGTATTTT

d_call: TRBD2
v_call: TRBV27
j_call: TRBJ2-7
cdr3_length: 12
clone_size: once
cdr3_aa: CASSGLAGGTYF
cdr3_nt: TGTGCCAGCAGCGGACTAGCGGGGGGGACGTACTTC

d_call: .
v_call: TRBV4-3
j_call: TRBJ1-6
cdr3_length: 16
clone_size: .
cdr3_aa: CASSHSRGSYNSPLHF
cdr3_nt: TGCGCCAGCAGCCATTCTAGAGGCTCCTATAATTCACCCCTCCACTTT

d_call: TRBD1
v_call: TRBV7-2
j_call: TRBJ1-2
cdr3_length: 15
clone_size: .
cdr3_aa: CASSPGGQGAAGYTF
cdr3_nt: TGTGCCAGCAGCCCTGGGGGACAGGGGGCGGCTGGCTACACCTTC

d_call: .
v_call: TRBV2
j_call: TRBJ2-5
cdr3_length: 17
clone_size: .
cdr3_aa: CASSDAGISPRRETQYF
cdr3_nt: TGTGCCAGCAGTGATGCAGGGATATCCCCTCGTCGGGAGACCCAGTACTTC

d_call: .
v_call: TRBV18
j_call: TRBJ1-3
cdr3_length: 14
clone_size: .
cdr3_aa: CASSPQGSGNTIYF
cdr3_nt: TGTGCCAGCTCACCACAGGGGTCTGGAAACACCATATATTTT

d_call: .
v_call: TRBV30
j_call: TRBJ1-4
cdr3_length: 11
clone_size: .
cdr3_aa: CAQHFHEKLFF
cdr3_nt: TGTGCCCAACATTTTCATGAAAAACTGTTTTTT

d_call: .
v_call: TRBV21-1
j_call: TRBJ2-1
cdr3_length: 15
clone_size: .
cdr3_aa: CASRLSRAGGNEQFF
cdr3_nt: TGTGCCAGCAGATTATCTCGAGCGGGGGGGAATGAGCAGTTCTTC